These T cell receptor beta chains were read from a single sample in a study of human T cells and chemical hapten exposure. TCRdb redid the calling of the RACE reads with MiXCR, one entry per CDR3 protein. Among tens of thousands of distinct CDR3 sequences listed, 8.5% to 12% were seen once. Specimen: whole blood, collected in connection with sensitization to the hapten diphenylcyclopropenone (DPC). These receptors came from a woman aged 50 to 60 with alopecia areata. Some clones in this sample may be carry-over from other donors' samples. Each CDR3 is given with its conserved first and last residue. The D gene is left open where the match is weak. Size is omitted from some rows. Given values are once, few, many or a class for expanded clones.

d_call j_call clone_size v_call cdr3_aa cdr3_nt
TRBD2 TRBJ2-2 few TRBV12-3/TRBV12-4 CASSFSLAENTGELFF TGTGCCAGCAGTTTTTCGCTAGCGGAGAACACCGGGGAGCTGTTTTTT
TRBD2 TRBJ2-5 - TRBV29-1 CSAPTSGQETQYF TGCAGCGCTCCGACTAGCGGCCAAGAGACCCAGTACTTC
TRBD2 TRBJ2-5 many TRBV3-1 CASSQVAGPQYF TGTGCCAGCAGCCAAGTAGCGGGACCCCAGTACTTC
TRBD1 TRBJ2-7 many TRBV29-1 CSVEDRTLPGQGHEQYF TGCAGCGTTGAAGACCGCACTCTACCGGGACAGGGCCACGAGCAGTACTTC
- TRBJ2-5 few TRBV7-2 CASSLSGVQQETQYF TGTGCCAGCAGCTTATCAGGGGTTCAACAAGAGACCCAGTACTTC
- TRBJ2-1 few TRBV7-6 CASGRGNEQFF TGTGCCAGCGGGAGAGGGAATGAGCAGTTCTTC
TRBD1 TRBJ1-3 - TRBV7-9 CASRSDRGLNTIYF TGTGCCAGCAGATCGGACAGGGGGCTAAACACCATATATTTT
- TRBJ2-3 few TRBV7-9 CASSRTDHRTDTQYF TGTGCCAGCAGTCGGACGGATCATCGCACAGATACGCAGTATTTT
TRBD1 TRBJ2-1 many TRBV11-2 CASSLSVDRAKYNEQFF TGTGCCAGCAGCTTATCGGTGGACAGGGCCAAATACAATGAGCAGTTCTTC
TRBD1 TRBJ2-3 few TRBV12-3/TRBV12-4 CASRRPGTGSTQYF TGTGCCAGCAGACGTCCCGGGACAGGGAGTACGCAGTATTTT
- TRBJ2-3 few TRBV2 CASSEPVSGALDTQYF TGTGCCAGCAGTGAACCGGTTAGCGGAGCTTTGGATACGCAGTATTTT
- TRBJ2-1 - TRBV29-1 CSVEGVLLGNEQFF TGCAGCGTTGAAGGCGTATTACTAGGCAATGAGCAGTTCTTC
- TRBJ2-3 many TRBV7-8 CASSPGLRGTDTQYF TGTGCCAGCAGCCCTGGGTTGAGGGGGACAGATACGCAGTATTTT
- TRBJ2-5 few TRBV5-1 CASSLEGLARGGTQYF TGCGCCAGCAGCTTGGAGGGGCTAGCGCGAGGAGGGACCCAGTACTTC
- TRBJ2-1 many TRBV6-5 CASSGVTISGDEQFF TGTGCCAGCAGTGGGGTGACTATCAGCGGCGATGAGCAGTTCTTC
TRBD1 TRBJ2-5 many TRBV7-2 CASSSGQASWQETQYF TGTGCCAGCAGCTCGGGACAGGCCAGTTGGCAAGAGACCCAGTACTTC
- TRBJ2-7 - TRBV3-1 CASSQVPSEGSYEQYF TGTGCCAGCAGCCAAGTTCCCTCCGAGGGTTCCTACGAGCAGTACTTC
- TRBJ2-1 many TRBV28 CASSLSRRAKGEQFF TGTGCCAGCAGTTTATCTCGGCGGGCCAAGGGCGAGCAGTTCTTC
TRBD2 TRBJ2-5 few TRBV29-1 CSVSLGLVGETQYF TGCAGCGTGAGCCTGGGACTAGTCGGGGAGACCCAGTACTTC
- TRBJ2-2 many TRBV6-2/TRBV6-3 CASSYPTGEGTGELFF TGTGCCAGCAGTTATCCGACAGGGGAGGGCACCGGGGAGCTGTTTTTT
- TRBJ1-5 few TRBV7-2 CASSLSNSNQPQHF TGTGCCAGCAGCTTATCAAATAGCAATCAGCCCCAGCATTTT
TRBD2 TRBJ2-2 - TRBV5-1 CASSFLAGANTGELFF TGCGCCAGCAGCTTTCTAGCGGGGGCGAACACCGGGGAGCTGTTTTTT
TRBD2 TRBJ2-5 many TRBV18 CASSLRLAGGQETQYF TGTGCCAGCTCACTCCGACTAGCGGGAGGCCAGGAGACCCAGTACTTC
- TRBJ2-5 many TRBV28 CASSSNRVQETQYF TGTGCCAGCAGCTCCAACAGAGTCCAAGAGACCCAGTACTTC
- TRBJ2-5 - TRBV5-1 CASSLLGAGETQYF TGCGCCAGCAGCTTGCTGGGGGCAGGAGAGACCCAGTACTTC
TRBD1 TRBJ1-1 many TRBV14 CASSLTGGSRTEAFF TGTGCCAGCAGCCTTACAGGGGGATCTCGGACTGAAGCTTTCTTT
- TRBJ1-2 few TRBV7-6 CASSHDPLYGYTF TGTGCCAGCAGCCATGACCCTCTCTATGGCTACACCTTC
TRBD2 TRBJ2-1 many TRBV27 CASSSPGTTTPYNEQFF TGTGCCAGCAGTTCACCCGGGACTACCACCCCCTACAATGAGCAGTTCTTC
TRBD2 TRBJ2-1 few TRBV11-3 CASSQGTSGEYNEQFF TGTGCCAGCAGCCAGGGGACTAGCGGGGAGTACAATGAGCAGTTCTTC
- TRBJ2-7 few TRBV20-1 CSARGAVDYEQYF TGCAGTGCTAGAGGAGCGGTAGACTACGAGCAGTACTTC
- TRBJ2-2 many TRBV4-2 CASSQVPDGVSGELFF TGTGCCAGCAGCCAAGTCCCGGACGGTGTTTCCGGGGAGCTGTTTTTT
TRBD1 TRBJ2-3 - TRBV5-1 CASSLSPGTGGDTQYF TGCGCCAGCAGCTTGTCCCCTGGGACAGGGGGCGATACGCAGTATTTT
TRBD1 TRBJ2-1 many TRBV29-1 CSAGQGSSYNEQFF TGCAGCGCTGGACAGGGGAGCTCCTACAATGAGCAGTTCTTC
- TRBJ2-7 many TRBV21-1 CASSKGGSGRNLSYEQYF TGTGCCAGCAGCAAGGGTGGTAGCGGGAGGAATCTTAGTTACGAGCAGTACTTC
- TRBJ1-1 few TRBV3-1 CASSPHYRYSNTEAFF TGTGCCAGCAGCCCGCACTACAGGTACTCGAACACTGAAGCTTTCTTT
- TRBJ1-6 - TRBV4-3 CASSQDGGGLNSPLHF TGCGCCAGCAGCCAAGATGGCGGGGGACTTAATTCACCCCTCCACTTT
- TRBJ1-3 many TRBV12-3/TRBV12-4 CASSLGVPGTIYF TGTGCCAGCAGTTTGGGGGTCCCGGGCACCATATATTTT
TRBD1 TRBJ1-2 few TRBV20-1 CSATGQQLGYTF TGCAGTGCTACGGGACAGCAGTTGGGCTACACCTTC
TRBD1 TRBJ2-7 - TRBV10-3 CAARDREYEQYF TGTGCCGCTAGGGACAGGGAATACGAGCAGTACTTC
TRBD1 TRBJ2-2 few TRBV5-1 CASSLSGTGGGTGELFF TGCGCCAGCAGCTTATCCGGGACAGGGGGAGGCACCGGGGAGCTGTTTTTT
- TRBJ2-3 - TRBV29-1 CSARGASTDTQYF TGCAGCGCTCGGGGGGCTAGCACAGATACGCAGTATTTT
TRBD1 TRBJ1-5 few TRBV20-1 CSASRQGRDQPQHF TGCAGTGCTAGTAGACAGGGTAGGGATCAGCCCCAGCATTTT
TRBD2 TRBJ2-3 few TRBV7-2 CASSPKLAGGLSTDTQYF TGTGCCAGCAGCCCAAAACTAGCGGGGGGGCTCAGCACAGATACGCAGTATTTT
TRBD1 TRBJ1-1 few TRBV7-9 CASSLATGGPEAFF TGTGCCAGCAGCTTAGCCACAGGGGGCCCTGAAGCTTTCTTT
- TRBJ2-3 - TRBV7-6 CASSLERSPGDTQYF TGTGCCAGCAGCTTAGAACGGAGTCCCGGGGATACGCAGTATTTT
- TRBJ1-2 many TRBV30 CAWSVEGPNYGYTF TGTGCCTGGAGTGTGGAAGGGCCTAACTATGGCTACACCTTC
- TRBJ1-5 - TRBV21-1 CASSKTRAKQPQHF TGTGCCAGCAGCAAAACTAGGGCGAAGCAGCCCCAGCATTTT
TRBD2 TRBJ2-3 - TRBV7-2 CASSAHAGGGGDTQYF TGTGCCAGCAGCGCCCACGCGGGAGGAGGAGGAGATACGCAGTATTTT
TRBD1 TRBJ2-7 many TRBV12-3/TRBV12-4 CASSSDRVRPYEQYF TGTGCCAGCAGTTCGGACAGGGTGCGCCCCTACGAGCAGTACTTC
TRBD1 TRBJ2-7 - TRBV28 CASSFPRDRVRRGLRYEQYF TGTGCCAGCAGTTTCCCCCGGGACAGGGTCCGTAGAGGGCTAAGGTACGAGCAGTACTTC
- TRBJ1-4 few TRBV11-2 CASSFAGLEKLFF TGTGCCAGCAGCTTCGCCGGGCTCGAAAAACTGTTTTTT
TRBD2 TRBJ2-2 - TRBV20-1 CSARDPSGAPFRGELFF TGCAGTGCTAGAGACCCTAGCGGGGCACCGTTCCGCGGGGAGCTGTTTTTT
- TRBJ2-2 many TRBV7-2 CASSVTSGELFF TGTGCCAGCAGCGTAACTAGCGGGGAGCTGTTTTTT
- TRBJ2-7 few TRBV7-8 CASSPNRDYEQYF TGTGCCAGCAGCCCTAACAGGGACTACGAGCAGTACTTC
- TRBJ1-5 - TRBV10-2 CASSEGRYQPQHF TGCGCCAGCAGTGAAGGCAGATATCAGCCCCAGCATTTT
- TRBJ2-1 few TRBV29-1 CSVEPEVLNEQFF TGCAGCGTTGAACCCGAAGTTTTAAATGAGCAGTTCTTC
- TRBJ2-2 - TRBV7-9 CASSPHRAGTGELFF TGTGCCAGCAGCCCCCACCGGGCTGGCACCGGGGAGCTGTTTTTT
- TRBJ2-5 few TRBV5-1 CASSKEPHQETQYF TGCGCCAGCAGCAAGGAGCCTCACCAAGAGACCCAGTACTTC
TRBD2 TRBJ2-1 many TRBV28 CASLGGAGLANEQFF TGTGCCAGCTTGGGAGGGGCAGGGCTGGCTAATGAGCAGTTCTTC